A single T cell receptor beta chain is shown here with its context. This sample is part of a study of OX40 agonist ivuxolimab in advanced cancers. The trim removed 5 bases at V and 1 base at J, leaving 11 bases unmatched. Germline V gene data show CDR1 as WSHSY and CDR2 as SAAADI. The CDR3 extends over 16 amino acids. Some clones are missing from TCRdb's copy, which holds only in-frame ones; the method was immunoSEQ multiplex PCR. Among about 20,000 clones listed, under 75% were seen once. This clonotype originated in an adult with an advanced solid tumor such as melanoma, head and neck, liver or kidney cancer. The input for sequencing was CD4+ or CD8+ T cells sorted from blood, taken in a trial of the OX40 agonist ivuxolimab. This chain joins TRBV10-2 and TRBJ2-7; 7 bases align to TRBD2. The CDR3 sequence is CASSRMPGTISYEQYF. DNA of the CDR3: TGCGCCAGCAGTCGGATGCCCGGGACTATTTCCTACGAGCAGTACTTC.